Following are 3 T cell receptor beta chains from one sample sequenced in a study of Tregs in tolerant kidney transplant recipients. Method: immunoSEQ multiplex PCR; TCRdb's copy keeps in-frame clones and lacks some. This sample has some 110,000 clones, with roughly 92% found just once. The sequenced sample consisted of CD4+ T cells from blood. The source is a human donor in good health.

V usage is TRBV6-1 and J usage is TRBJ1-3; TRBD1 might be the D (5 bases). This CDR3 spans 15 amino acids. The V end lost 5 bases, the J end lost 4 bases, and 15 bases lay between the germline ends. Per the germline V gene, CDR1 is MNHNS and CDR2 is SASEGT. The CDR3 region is CASSQLSGSGNTIYF. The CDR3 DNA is TGTGCCAGCAGTCAACTATCAGGGTCAGGAAACACCATATATTTT.

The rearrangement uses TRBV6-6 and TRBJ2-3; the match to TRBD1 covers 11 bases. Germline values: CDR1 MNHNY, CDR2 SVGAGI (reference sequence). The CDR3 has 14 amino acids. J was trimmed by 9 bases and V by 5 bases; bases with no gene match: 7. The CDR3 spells CASSKGQGGPTQYF. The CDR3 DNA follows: TGTGCCAGCAGTAAGGGACAGGGGGGTCCCACGCAGTATTTT.

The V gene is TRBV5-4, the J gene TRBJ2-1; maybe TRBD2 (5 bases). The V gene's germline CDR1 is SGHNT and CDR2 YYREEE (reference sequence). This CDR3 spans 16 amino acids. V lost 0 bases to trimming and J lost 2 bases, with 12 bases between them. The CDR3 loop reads CASSLGLSRTYNEQFF. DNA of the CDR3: TGTGCCAGCAGCTTGGGACTATCACGTACCTACAATGAGCAGTTCTTC.